The 32 T cell receptor beta chains presented below share a single source sample, sequenced in a study of OX40 agonist ivuxolimab in advanced cancers. Produced via immunoSEQ multiplex PCR; TCRdb's table is partial and in-frame only. The repertoire consists of over 35,000 clones, with approximately 81% occurring once and the leading ten covering around 16%. The sequences come from CD4+ or CD8+ T cells sorted from blood, collected in a trial of the OX40 agonist ivuxolimab. These receptors all stem from an adult with an advanced solid tumor such as melanoma, head and neck, liver or kidney cancer.

The chain has TRBV11-2 and TRBJ1-2; no clear D gene. Germline V gene sequence: CDR1 SGHAT, CDR2 FQNNGV. V was pared by 0 bases and J by 5 bases, with 10 bases between. The CDR3 has 14 residues. CDR3 bases: TGTGCCAGCAGCTTAGATCCAGGCTCTTATGGCTACACCTTC. Its protein product is CASSLDPGSYGYTF.

This sequence joins TRBV6-6 and TRBJ1-4, with D tentatively TRBD1 (5 bases). The germline V gene encodes CDR1 MNHNY and CDR2 SVGAGI (reference sequence). The CDR3 has 16 amino acids. V was cut by 2 bases and J by 8 bases, with 18 bases left in between. CDR3: CASSYLTQVLAEKLFF. The CDR3 DNA is TGTGCCAGCAGTTACCTCACACAGGTCCTCGCCGAAAAACTGTTTTTT.

This chain joins TRBV13 and TRBJ1-2; D uncertain. The V gene's germline CDR1 is PRHDT and CDR2 FYEKMQ (reference sequence). The CDR3 runs 14 residues. V lost 2 bases, J lost 4 bases, and 11 bases lay in between. The CDR3 spells CASSLMQDPYGYTF. CDR3 sequence (DNA): TGTGCCAGCAGCTTAATGCAGGACCCCTATGGCTACACCTTC.

The V and J genes are TRBV7-9 and TRBJ2-7; D might be TRBD2 (7 bases). CDR1 is SEHNR and CDR2 is FQNEAQ in the germline V gene (reference sequence). Trimming pared 2 bases from V and 6 bases from J, leaving 26 bases between. The CDR3 has 18 amino acids. CDR3 bases: TGTGCCAGCAGCTTACCGGTGTTGGTCGGGGGGCCATCTGGCGAGCAGTACTTC. As protein: CASSLPVLVGGPSGEQYF.

This clone was observed a single time. The chain has TRBV9 and TRBJ2-7; 8 bases match TRBD1. Trimming removed 0 bases from V and 3 bases from J; junction bases left unmatched: 2. Germline V gene lookup returns CDR1 SGDLS and CDR2 YYNGEE. The CDR3 extends over 14 amino acids. The CDR3 DNA sequence: TGTGCCAGCAGCGTAGAAGGGACAGGCTACGAGCAGTACTTC. It codes for CASSVEGTGYEQYF.

The rearrangement uses TRBV5-5 and TRBJ1-4, with 8 bases identical to TRBD1. The ends lost 3 bases at V and 0 bases at J; junction bases unmatched: 4. Germline V CDR1 and CDR2: SGHKS, YYEKEE (reference sequence). The CDR3 contains 16 residues. CDR3 region: CASSSGQVATNEKLFF. In DNA form, the CDR3 reads TGTGCCAGCAGCTCGGGACAGGTTGCAACTAATGAAAAACTGTTTTTT.

This clone has just a few counts. The chain is built from TRBV28 and TRBJ2-2; no clear D. The germline CDR1 and CDR2 sequences are MDHEN and SYDVKM. The CDR3 has 15 amino acids. Trimming pared 2 bases from V and 3 bases from J, leaving 10 bases between. The CDR3 loop is CASSLAGVDTGELFF. The CDR3 DNA reads TGTGCCAGCAGTTTAGCAGGTGTGGACACCGGGGAGCTGTTTTTT. The full variable domain, with the rest looked up from reference TRBV28 and TRBJ2-2, is DVKVTQSSRYLVKRTGEKVFLECVQDMDHENMFWYRQDPGLGLRLIYFSYDVKMKEKGDIPEGYSVSREKKERFSLILESASTNQTSMYLCASSLAGVDTGELFFGEGSRLTVL.

The chain is built from TRBV4-3 and TRBJ2-3, with D tentatively TRBD2 (5 bases). This CDR3 spans 16 amino acids. Trimming shortened V by 0 bases and J by 5 bases, and 15 bases separated the two germline ends. In germline, CDR1 is LGHNA, CDR2 YSLEER. The CDR3 region has the DNA TGCGCCAGCAGCCAAGATCTAGCTGGGTCGGGAGATACGCAGTATTTT. Encoded protein: CASSQDLAGSGDTQYF.

V gene TRBV7-2 combines with J gene TRBJ1-5; 8 positions match TRBD1. Per germline, CDR1 SGHTA and CDR2 FQGNSA. Losses at the gene ends were 0 bases for V and 0 bases for J; bases not matched to a gene: 7. The CDR3 sequence is 18 residues long. The DNA for the CDR3 is TGTGCCAGCAGCTTAGCCCCCTACGGGACAGGTAGCAATCAGCCCCAGCATTTT. Translating gives CASSLAPYGTGSNQPQHF.

The genes are TRBV9 and TRBJ1-2; D not resolved. Trimming left V 1 base short and J 8 bases short, with 15 bases between. CDR1 and CDR2 from the germline V gene are SGDLS and YYNGEE. The CDR3 is 14 amino acids. The CDR3 reads CASSVRSTSGGYTF. CDR3 nucleotides: TGTGCCAGCAGCGTAAGGTCTACCTCAGGCGGCTACACCTTC.

The chain is built from TRBV19 and TRBJ2-1; 11 bases are a match to TRBD1. V lost 8 bases and J lost 2; bases outside the gene matches: 2. The V gene's germline CDR1 is LNHDA and CDR2 SQIVND (reference sequence). This CDR3 contains 14 residues. In DNA form, the CDR3 reads TGTGCCAGTGGGACAGGGGGTGCCTACAATGAGCAGTTCTTC. Its translation is CASGTGGAYNEQFF.

In this sample, this clone turned up a few times. The V gene is TRBV5-8, the J gene TRBJ1-2; TRBD1 matches 8 bases. CDR1 is SGHTS and CDR2 is YDEGEE in the germline V gene. The CDR3 covers 14 residues. Trimming took 4 bases from V and 9 from J; bases not matched to a gene: 11. The CDR3 nucleotides are TGTGCCAGCAGCGGATGGACAGGGCGGGAAAGCTACACCTTC. It codes for CASSGWTGRESYTF.

The V and J genes are TRBV7-6 and TRBJ2-7, with no clear D. Deletions cut 5 bases from V and 6 bases from J, with 8 bases between. The V gene's germline CDR1 is SGHVS and CDR2 FNYEAQ. This CDR3 contains 11 residues. CDR3 amino acids: CASSQGPEQYF. CDR3 in DNA: TGTGCCAGCAGCCAAGGACCCGAGCAGTACTTC.

The chain joins TRBV5-4 to TRBJ2-2, with D possibly being TRBD2 (5 bases). Trimming removed 0 bases from V and 6 bases from J, with 21 bases in between. The V gene's germline CDR1 is SGHNT and CDR2 YYREEE (reference sequence). The CDR3 loop spans 18 amino acids. The DNA of the CDR3 is TGTGCCAGCAGCTTGGTGCCCGTTCGGCCGGGAAACCCCGGGGAGCTGTTTTTT. This encodes CASSLVPVRPGNPGELFF.

The chain links TRBV4-2 to TRBJ1-1; 7 bases are shared with TRBD1. Germline CDR1 reads LGHNA; CDR2 reads YNFKEQ. CDR3 length: 12 amino acids. The V and J ends lost 4 bases and 10 bases, in that order; junction bases with no gene match: 6. In DNA form, the CDR3 reads TGTGCCAGCAGCCCAGGGGGGCGGGGAGCTTTCTTT. It is translated as CASSPGGRGAFF.

The chain has TRBV27 and TRBJ1-2; D is perhaps TRBD1 (5 bases). The CDR3 loop spans 17 amino acids. Between the trimmed V and J ends, which lost 3 bases and 3 bases, there was a span of 20 bases. CDR1 is MNHEY, CDR2 SMNVEV, per germline (reference sequence). DNA for the CDR3: TGTGCCAGCAGTTTTCAGGCAGGGCAACTATTATACTATGGCTACACCTTC. Amino acids: CASSFQAGQLLYYGYTF.

The chain carries TRBV7-8 and TRBJ2-1; the D gene is possibly TRBD2 (5 bases). V was pared by 0 bases and J by 9 bases, with 15 bases between. From germline, CDR1 is SGHVS and CDR2 FQNEAQ. CDR3 length equals 15 residues. The CDR3, as DNA: TGTGCCAGCAGCTTAGCGGGGAGTGGGAACTCTGAGCAGTTCTTC. Residues: CASSLAGSGNSEQFF.

V is TRBV30 and J is TRBJ1-1, with a tentative D call TRBD1 (5 bases). V was trimmed by 0 bases and J by 4 bases, leaving 15 bases between them. CDR3 length: 15 amino acids. Germline V gene sequence: CDR1 GTSNPN, CDR2 SVGIG (reference sequence). The CDR3 DNA is TGTGCCTGGAGTGTACGGGGCAGGACGAGCACTGAAGCTTTCTTT. This gives the protein CAWSVRGRTSTEAFF.

The genes are TRBV4-3 and TRBJ2-1; no clear D gene. Germline values: CDR1 LGHNA, CDR2 YSLEER. The CDR3 totals 13 residues. The V end was cut by 0 bases, the J end by 10 bases, with 10 bases between. CDR3 sequence: CASSQESVLEQFF. DNA of the CDR3: TGCGCCAGCAGCCAAGAAAGCGTCCTAGAGCAGTTCTTC.

The chain uses TRBV28 and TRBJ1-3; D is possibly TRBD1 (5 bases). Trimming removed 3 bases at V and 1 base at J, with 7 bases between. The germline gives CDR1 MDHEN, CDR2 SYDVKM. This CDR3 is 14 amino acids long. The CDR3, as DNA: TGTGCCAGCAGTTTTCAGGGTTCTGGAAACACCATATATTTT. It specifies CASSFQGSGNTIYF.

V gene TRBV15 combines with J gene TRBJ1-1; D gene unclear. This CDR3 is 20 amino acids long. In germline, CDR1 is LNHNV, CDR2 YYDKDF (reference sequence). V lost 3 bases and J lost 0, with 26 bases in between. The CDR3 sequence: CATSRGKGYDSNLMNTEAFF. DNA for the CDR3: TGTGCCACCAGCAGGGGAAAGGGATATGACTCCAACCTAATGAACACTGAAGCTTTCTTT.

The gene calls are TRBV7-9 and TRBJ2-2; 10 bases align to TRBD2. The CDR3 is 16 residues long. V shed 0 bases, J shed 6 bases, and the junction held 4 bases outside the gene matches. Looked up from germline, CDR1 is SEHNR and CDR2 is FQNEAQ (reference sequence). The CDR3 sequence is CASSLALAGRSGELFF. In DNA form, the CDR3 reads TGTGCCAGCAGCTTAGCACTAGCGGGAAGGTCCGGGGAGCTGTTTTTT. The variable domain in full, with the rest retrieved from reference TRBV7-9 and TRBJ2-2, is DTGVSQNPRHKITKRGQNVTFRCDPISEHNRLYWYRQTLGQGPEFLTYFQNEAQLEKSRLLSDRFSAERPKGSFSTLEIQRTEQGDSAMYLCASSLALAGRSGELFFGEGSRLTVL.

The chain links TRBV6-1 to TRBJ2-7, with 7 positions matching TRBD1. The CDR3 runs 15 residues. J gave up 0 bases and V 5 bases, and 7 bases lay outside the gene matches. Germline lookup yields CDR1 MNHNS and CDR2 SASEGT. CDR3 sequence: CASSNRDSSSYEQYF. DNA of the CDR3: TGTGCCAGCAGTAACCGGGACAGTAGCTCCTACGAGCAGTACTTC.

This clone was counted a single time. This sequence joins TRBV19 and TRBJ2-3, with 12 bases fitting TRBD2. The CDR3 has 16 amino acids. Germline V gene data show CDR1 as LNHDA and CDR2 as SQIVND (reference sequence). Losses at the gene ends were 1 base for V and 8 bases for J; bases not matched to a gene: 7. Here the CDR3 DNA reads TGTGCCAGTAGTATAGCGACTAGCGGGAGTGGGGGTACGCAGTATTTT. This sequence encodes CASSIATSGSGGTQYF.

By share of the sample, this clone is medium-sized (0.01 to 0.1%). This chain links TRBV4-1 with TRBJ1-3; D unresolved. The CDR3 contains 15 residues. Trimming cost V 2 bases and J 1 base, with 9 bases left between them. Per germline, CDR1 MGHRA and CDR2 YSYEKL. The CDR3 sequence is CASSQPRSSGNTIYF. CDR3 DNA sequence: TGCGCCAGCAGCCAACCCAGGTCGTCTGGAAACACCATATATTTT.

Concerning this clone: Other DNA sequences in this specimen translate into the identical CDR3. This chain joins TRBV11-2 and TRBJ1-1; D gene ambiguous. Deletions cut 4 bases from V and 1 base from J, with 7 bases between. Germline assignment: CDR1 SGHAT and CDR2 FQNNGV. The CDR3 contains 13 residues. The CDR3 coding sequence is TGTGCCAGCAGCTCCATATCGAACACTGAAGCTTTCTTT. Its translation is CASSSISNTEAFF.

The chain uses TRBV5-1 and TRBJ2-2; 11 positions match TRBD2. The germline CDR1 and CDR2 sequences are SGHRS and YFSETQ. V lost 3 bases, J lost 1 base, and 5 bases stayed unmatched. The CDR3 is 17 residues long. The CDR3 nucleotides are TGCGCCAGCAGCTGGGGACTAGCGGTCCTGAACACCGGGGAGCTGTTTTTT. Protein sequence: CASSWGLAVLNTGELFF.

This sequence joins TRBV7-9 and TRBJ2-1; D not certain. With 1 base removed from V and 8 bases from J, the gap between germline ends came to 15 bases. CDR1 and CDR2 (germline): SEHNR, FQNEAQ (reference sequence). The length of the CDR3 is 15 residues. CDR3 amino acids: CASSLVVRPQYEQFF. The CDR3 DNA is TGTGCCAGCAGCTTAGTTGTACGACCCCAATATGAGCAGTTCTTC.

DNA for the CDR3: TGTGCCAGCAGCGCCGGACAGGGTTGGCAGCCCCAGCATTTT. Its translation: CASSAGQGWQPQHF. This chain links TRBV9 with TRBJ1-5; 8 bases fit TRBD1. The J segment lost 7 bases and the V segment lost 3 bases, leaving 6 bases of the junction unmatched. This CDR3 spans 14 amino acids. Looked up from germline, CDR1 is SGDLS and CDR2 is YYNGEE.

This sequence joins TRBV28 and TRBJ1-5; D remains ambiguous. This CDR3 region has 15 residues. Germline V CDR1 and CDR2: MDHEN, SYDVKM. Trimming took off 4 bases at V and 4 bases at J, with 14 bases between the two ends. CDR3 nucleotides: TGTGCCAGCAGTTCAGCCTCGGCGGGAAATCAGCCCCAGCATTTT. Protein: CASSSASAGNQPQHF.

The V gene is TRBV18, the J gene TRBJ2-7; D is undetermined. Trimming took 0 bases from V and 2 from J, leaving 14 bases between them. This CDR3 is 16 amino acids long. Germline CDR1 is KGHSH and CDR2 is LQKENI. CDR3 protein: CASSPPGIYKTYEQYF. The CDR3 DNA follows: TGTGCCAGCTCACCACCGGGTATTTACAAGACCTACGAGCAGTACTTC.

The chain combines TRBV28 with TRBJ2-1; D is possibly TRBD2 (5 bases). Trimming pared 5 bases from V and 1 base from J, leaving 9 bases between. Germline CDR1 reads MDHEN; CDR2 reads SYDVKM. The CDR3 covers 14 residues. This CDR3 reads CASSKSGSYNEQFF. The CDR3 DNA follows: TGTGCCAGCAGTAAAAGCGGATCCTACAATGAGCAGTTCTTC.